This T cell receptor (beta chain) is from a study of blood T cells in healthy people across ages. The authors ran a second PCR of about 7 to 12 cycles using a sample-barcoded 5' primer and a J-beta primer mix. TCRdb re-called the 5' RACE reads through MiXCR, storing one row per CDR3 protein. The sample records 1.5 million to 2 million distinct CDR3 sequences, roughly 27% being singletons. This clonotype was seen a few times. The germline gives CDR1 SGHTA, CDR2 FQGNSA. V gave up 4 bases and J gave up 1 base, with 17 bases separating them. The CDR3 contains 16 residues. The sequence was collected from a woman aged 25 to 39 in good health. The sequenced sample was blood. The rearrangement joins TRBV7-2 to TRBJ2-7; D gene ambiguous. As DNA, the CDR3 is TGTGCCAGCAGCTCTCAACCTTCGACCCGATCCTACGAGCAGTACTTC. This codes for CASSSQPSTRSYEQYF.